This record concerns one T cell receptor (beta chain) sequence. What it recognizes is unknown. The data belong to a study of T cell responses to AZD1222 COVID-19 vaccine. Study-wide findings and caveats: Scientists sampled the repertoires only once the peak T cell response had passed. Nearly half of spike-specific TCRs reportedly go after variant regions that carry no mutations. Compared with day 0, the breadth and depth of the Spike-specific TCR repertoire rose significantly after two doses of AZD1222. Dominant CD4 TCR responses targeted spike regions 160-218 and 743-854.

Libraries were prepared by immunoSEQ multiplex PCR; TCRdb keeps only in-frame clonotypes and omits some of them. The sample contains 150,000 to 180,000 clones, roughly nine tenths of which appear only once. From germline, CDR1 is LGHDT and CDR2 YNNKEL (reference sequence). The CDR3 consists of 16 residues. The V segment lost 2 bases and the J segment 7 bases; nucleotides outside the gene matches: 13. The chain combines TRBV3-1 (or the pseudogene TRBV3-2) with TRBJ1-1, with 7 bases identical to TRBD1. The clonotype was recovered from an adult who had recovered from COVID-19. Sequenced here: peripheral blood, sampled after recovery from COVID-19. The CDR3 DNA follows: TGTGCCAGCAGCCAACTCGACAGGGTGGCGCGATTTGAAGCTTTCTTT. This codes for CASSQLDRVARFEAFF.